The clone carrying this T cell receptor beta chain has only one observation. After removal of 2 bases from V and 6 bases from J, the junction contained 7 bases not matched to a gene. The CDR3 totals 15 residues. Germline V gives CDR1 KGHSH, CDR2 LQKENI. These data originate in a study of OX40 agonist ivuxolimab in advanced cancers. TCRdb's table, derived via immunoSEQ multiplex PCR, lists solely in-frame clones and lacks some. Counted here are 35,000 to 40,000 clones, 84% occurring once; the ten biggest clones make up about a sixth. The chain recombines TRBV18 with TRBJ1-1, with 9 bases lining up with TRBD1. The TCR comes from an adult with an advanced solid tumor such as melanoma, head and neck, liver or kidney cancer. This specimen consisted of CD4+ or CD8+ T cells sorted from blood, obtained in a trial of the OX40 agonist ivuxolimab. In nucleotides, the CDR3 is TGTGCCAGCTCACCAGGGGACAGGGAAGTCCCTGAAGCTTTCTTT. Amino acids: CASSPGDREVPEAFF.